This T cell receptor (beta chain) originates from a study of blood T cell repertoires in COVID-19. On the study more broadly: T cells, B-cell-depleted T cells, or PBMCs provided the cDNA or gDNA that served as material.

V shed 8 bases and J 7 bases; nucleotides not matched to a gene: 6. CDR3 length: 13 amino acids. Looked up from germline, CDR1 is GTSNPN and CDR2 is SVGIG (reference sequence). Per the study methods: Estimates of nucleated cell counts were drawn from the amplification of reference gene primers. Sequencing used immunoSEQ multiplex PCR; TCRdb keeps in-frame clones, though not all of them. The V and J calls and clone size were taken over from that table, and D and trimming were inferred from the DNA. The sample yields 300,000 to 400,000 clones, around 91% seen once. This clone was seen a handful of times.

The receptor comes from a woman aged 18-29 years who had recovered from COVID-19. The material sequenced was peripheral blood. The genes are TRBV30 and TRBJ1-6; 9 bases fit TRBD1. For the CDR3, the DNA is TGTGCCAGCCCCGGGACAGGGAATTCACCCCTCCACTTT. Its translation: CASPGTGNSPLHF.